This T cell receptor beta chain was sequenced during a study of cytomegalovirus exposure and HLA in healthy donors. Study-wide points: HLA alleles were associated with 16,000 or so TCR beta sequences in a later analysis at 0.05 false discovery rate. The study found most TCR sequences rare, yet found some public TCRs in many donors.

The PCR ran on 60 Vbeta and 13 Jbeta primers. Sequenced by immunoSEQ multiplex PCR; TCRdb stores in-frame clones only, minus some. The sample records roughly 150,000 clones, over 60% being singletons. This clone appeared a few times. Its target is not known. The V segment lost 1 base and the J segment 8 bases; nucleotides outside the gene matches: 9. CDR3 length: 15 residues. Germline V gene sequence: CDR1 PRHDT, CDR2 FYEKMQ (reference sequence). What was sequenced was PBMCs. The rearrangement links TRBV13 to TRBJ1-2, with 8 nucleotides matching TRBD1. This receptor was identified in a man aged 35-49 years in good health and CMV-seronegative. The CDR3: CASSLVPGGPYGYTF. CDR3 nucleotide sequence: TGTGCCAGCAGCTTAGTCCCAGGGGGCCCTTACGGCTACACCTTC.